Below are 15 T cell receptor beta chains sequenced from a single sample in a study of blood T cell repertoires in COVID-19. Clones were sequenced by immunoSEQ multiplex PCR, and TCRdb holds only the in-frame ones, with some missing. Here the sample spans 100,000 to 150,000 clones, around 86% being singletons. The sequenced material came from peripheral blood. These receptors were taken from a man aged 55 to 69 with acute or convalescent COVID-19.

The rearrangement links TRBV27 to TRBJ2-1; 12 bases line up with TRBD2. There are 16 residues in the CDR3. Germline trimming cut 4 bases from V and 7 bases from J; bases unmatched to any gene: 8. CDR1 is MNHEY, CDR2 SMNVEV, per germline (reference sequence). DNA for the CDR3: TGTGCCAGCAGTTCTCGGACTAGCGGGATAAAGAATGAGCAGTTCTTC. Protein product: CASSSRTSGIKNEQFF.

CDR3 protein: CASSRTVPYEQYF. Written as DNA, the CDR3 is TGTGCCAGCAGTCGAACAGTACCCTACGAGCAGTACTTC. The rearrangement joins TRBV6-2 or TRBV6-3 to TRBJ2-7; D is unclear. Germline CDR1 reads MNHEY; CDR2 reads SVGEGT. The CDR3 is made up of 13 amino acids. V shed 5 bases and J shed 2 bases, with 10 bases lying between them.

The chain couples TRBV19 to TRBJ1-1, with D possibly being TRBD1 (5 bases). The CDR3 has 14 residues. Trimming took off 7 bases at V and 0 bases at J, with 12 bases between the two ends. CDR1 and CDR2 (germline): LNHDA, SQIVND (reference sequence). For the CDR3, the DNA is TGTGCCAGTAACCCCCCGGGGGTGAACACTGAAGCTTTCTTT. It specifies CASNPPGVNTEAFF.

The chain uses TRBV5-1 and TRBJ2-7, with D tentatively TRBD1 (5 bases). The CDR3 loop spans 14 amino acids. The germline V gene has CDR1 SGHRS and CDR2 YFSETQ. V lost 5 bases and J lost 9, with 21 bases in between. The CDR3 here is CASSSGYLGIGQYF. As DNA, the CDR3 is TGCGCCAGCAGTTCAGGGTACCTTGGGATTGGGCAGTACTTC.

The CDR3 reads CASSQDRPGLSYGYTF. DNA for the CDR3: TGCGCCAGCAGCCAAGACCGGCCAGGGTTGAGCTATGGCTACACCTTC. The chain combines TRBV4-1 with TRBJ1-2; D is possibly TRBD1 (5 bases). CDR1 MGHRA and CDR2 YSYEKL come from the germline V gene. With 0 bases removed from V and 4 bases from J, the gap between germline ends came to 15 bases. The CDR3 has 16 amino acids.

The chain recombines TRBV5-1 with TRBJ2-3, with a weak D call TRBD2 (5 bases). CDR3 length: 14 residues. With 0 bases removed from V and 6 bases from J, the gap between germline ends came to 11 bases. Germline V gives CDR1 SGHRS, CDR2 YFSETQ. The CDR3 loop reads CASSLGDTRDTQYF. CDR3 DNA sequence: TGCGCCAGCAGCTTGGGGGATACTAGGGATACGCAGTATTTT.

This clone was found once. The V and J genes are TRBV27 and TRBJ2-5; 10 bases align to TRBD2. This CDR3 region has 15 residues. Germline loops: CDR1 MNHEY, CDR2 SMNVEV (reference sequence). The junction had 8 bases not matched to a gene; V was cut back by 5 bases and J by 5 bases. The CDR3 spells CASSRASGSHETQYF. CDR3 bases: TGTGCCAGCAGTAGGGCTAGCGGGAGTCACGAGACCCAGTACTTC.

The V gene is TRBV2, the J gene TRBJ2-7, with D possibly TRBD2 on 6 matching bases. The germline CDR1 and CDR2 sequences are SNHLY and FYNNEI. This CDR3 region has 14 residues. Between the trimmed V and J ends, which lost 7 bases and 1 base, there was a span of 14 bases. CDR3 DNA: TGTGCCAGCACTCTCGCGGGAACTTCCTACGAGCAGTACTTC. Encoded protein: CASTLAGTSYEQYF. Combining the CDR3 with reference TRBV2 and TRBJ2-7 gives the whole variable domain EPEVTQTPSHQVTQMGQEVILRCVPISNHLYFYWYRQILGQKVEFLVSFYNNEISEKSEIFDDQFSVERPDGSNFTLKIRSTKLEDSAMYFCASTLAGTSYEQYFGPGTRLTVT.

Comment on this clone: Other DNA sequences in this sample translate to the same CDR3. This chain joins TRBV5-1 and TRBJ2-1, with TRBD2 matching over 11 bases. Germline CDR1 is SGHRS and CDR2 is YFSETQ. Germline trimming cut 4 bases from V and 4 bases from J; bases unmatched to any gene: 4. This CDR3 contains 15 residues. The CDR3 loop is CASSPGTSGYNEQFF. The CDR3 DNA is TGCGCCAGCAGCCCCGGGACTAGCGGTTACAATGAGCAGTTCTTC.

CDR3 amino acids: CAWSVGGSKTQYF. Here the CDR3 DNA reads TGTGCCTGGAGTGTAGGAGGGTCTAAGACCCAGTACTTC. The rearrangement links TRBV30 to TRBJ2-5; D is perhaps TRBD2 (6 bases). V dropped 0 bases and J dropped 6 bases, with 11 bases sitting between them. CDR3 length equals 13 residues. CDR1 GTSNPN and CDR2 SVGIG come from the germline V gene (reference sequence).

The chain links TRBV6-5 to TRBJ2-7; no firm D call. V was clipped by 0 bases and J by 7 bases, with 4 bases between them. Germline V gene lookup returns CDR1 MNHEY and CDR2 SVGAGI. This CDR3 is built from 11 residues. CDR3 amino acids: CASSYSEEQYF. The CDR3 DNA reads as TGTGCCAGCAGTTACTCCGAGGAGCAGTACTTC.

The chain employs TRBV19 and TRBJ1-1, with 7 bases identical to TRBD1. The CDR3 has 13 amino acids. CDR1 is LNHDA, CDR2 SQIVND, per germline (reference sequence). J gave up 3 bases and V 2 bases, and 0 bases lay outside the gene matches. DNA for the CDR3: TGTGCCAGTAGTATAACAGGGGACACTGAAGCTTTCTTT. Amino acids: CASSITGDTEAFF.

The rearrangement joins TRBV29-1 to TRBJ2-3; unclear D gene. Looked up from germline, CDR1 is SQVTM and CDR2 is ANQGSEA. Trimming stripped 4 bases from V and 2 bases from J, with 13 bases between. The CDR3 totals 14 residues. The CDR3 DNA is TGCAGCGTTGGACTCGCGGAGTACACAGATACGCAGTATTTT. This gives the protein CSVGLAEYTDTQYF.

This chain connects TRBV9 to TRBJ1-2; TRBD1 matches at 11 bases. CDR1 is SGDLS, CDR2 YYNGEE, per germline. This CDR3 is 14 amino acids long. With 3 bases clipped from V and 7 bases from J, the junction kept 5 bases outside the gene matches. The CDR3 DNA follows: TGTGCCAGCAGCGGCCGGGACAGGGGGTTTGGCTACACCTTC. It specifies CASSGRDRGFGYTF.

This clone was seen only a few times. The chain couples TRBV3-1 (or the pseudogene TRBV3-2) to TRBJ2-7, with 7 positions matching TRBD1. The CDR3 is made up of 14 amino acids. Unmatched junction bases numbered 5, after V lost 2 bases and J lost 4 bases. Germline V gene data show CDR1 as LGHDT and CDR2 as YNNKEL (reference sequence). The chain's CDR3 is CASSQMTGRYEQYF. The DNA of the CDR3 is TGTGCCAGCAGCCAAATGACAGGGAGATACGAGCAGTACTTC.